Each of the 18 T cell receptor beta chains below was sequenced from the same sample in a study of blood T cell repertoires in COVID-19. This table comes from immunoSEQ multiplex PCR, and its TCRdb copy is limited to in-frame clones, with some not included. Altogether over 95,000 clones are present, around 89% being singletons, with the ten largest covering approximately 19%. Input material: peripheral blood. The receptors stem from a human donor with acute or convalescent COVID-19. The donor label of this sample is uncertain.

In its sample, this clone was seen a few times. The chain couples TRBV6-2 or TRBV6-3 to TRBJ1-6; the D is unclear. V lost 2 bases, J lost 9 bases, and 11 bases lay in between. Germline lookup yields CDR1 MNHEY and CDR2 SVGEGT. The CDR3 runs to 14 residues. The CDR3 spells CASSYQGRLSPLHF. CDR3 bases: TGTGCCAGCAGTTACCAAGGCAGACTTTCACCCCTCCACTTT.

CDR3 protein: CASSEHGYNSPLHF. The CDR3 DNA reads as TGCGCCAGCAGTGAGCACGGCTATAATTCACCCCTCCACTTT. This rearrangement joins TRBV10-2 to TRBJ1-6; D remains ambiguous. The CDR3 loop spans 14 amino acids. Germline assignment: CDR1 WSHSY and CDR2 SAAADI. The V and J ends lost 2 bases and 3 bases respectively, with 5 bases between them.

The chain is built from TRBV19 and TRBJ1-4; 9 positions match TRBD1. The V segment lost 7 bases and the J segment 6 bases; nucleotides outside the gene matches: 3. Germline CDR1 and CDR2: LNHDA and SQIVND (reference sequence). The CDR3 runs to 13 residues. CDR3 sequence: CASMGTGYEKLFF. CDR3 DNA sequence: TGTGCCAGTATGGGGACAGGGTATGAAAAACTGTTTTTT. Using reference TRBV19 and TRBJ1-4 for the parts outside the CDR3, the full variable domain is DGGITQSPKYLFRKEGQNVTLSCEQNLNHDAMYWYRQDPGQGLRLIYYSQIVNDFQKGDIAEGYSVSREKKESFPLTVTSAQKNPTAFYLCASMGTGYEKLFFGSGTQLSVL.

V usage is TRBV18 and J usage is TRBJ2-3, with 11 bases aligning to TRBD1. The CDR3 is made up of 16 amino acids. The germline V gene encodes CDR1 KGHSH and CDR2 LQKENI. V shed 5 bases and J 5 bases; nucleotides not matched to a gene: 9. This chain's CDR3 is CASSFTGTGGKDTQYF. The CDR3 DNA follows: TGTGCCAGCTCATTTACCGGGACAGGGGGAAAAGATACGCAGTATTTT.

The J gene is TRBJ1-5, the V gene TRBV20-1; D is uncertain. Trimming left V 3 bases short and J 5 bases short, with 14 bases between. CDR3 length equals 14 residues. CDR1 and CDR2 from the germline V gene are DFQATT and SNEGSKA (reference sequence). CDR3 DNA sequence: TGCAGTGCTAGTAAAGCCGGGAGGGATCAGCCCCAGCATTTT. As protein: CSASKAGRDQPQHF.

The chain uses TRBV24-1 and TRBJ1-4; D is possibly TRBD1 (5 bases). V gave up 0 bases and J gave up 4 bases, with 17 bases separating them. Germline CDR1 and CDR2: KGHDR and SFDVKD. The CDR3 is made up of 18 amino acids. The CDR3 region has the DNA TGTGCCACCAGTGATTTGACGTTCCCGGGGGGATTTAATGAAAAACTGTTTTTT. Its translation is CATSDLTFPGGFNEKLFF.

The gene calls are TRBV4-1 and TRBJ2-6; TRBD1 aligns across 9 bases. This CDR3 region has 19 residues. CDR1 is MGHRA and CDR2 is YSYEKL in the germline V gene. V gave up 0 bases and J gave up 0 bases; unmatched junction bases: 6. The CDR3 DNA reads as TGCGCCAGCAGCCAAGATCCGGGGACAGGGAGCTCTGGGGCCAACGTCCTGACTTTC. Its translation is CASSQDPGTGSSGANVLTF.

This chain links TRBV28 with TRBJ1-2, with D hard to call. The CDR3 spans 14 residues. V lost 5 bases and J 5 bases, leaving 15 bases between the germline ends. Germline V lookup: CDR1 MDHEN, CDR2 SYDVKM. The CDR3 is CASSPPAQPYGYTF. In DNA form, the CDR3 reads TGTGCCAGCAGTCCCCCAGCACAGCCTTATGGCTACACCTTC.

The CDR3 DNA reads as TGTGCCAGCCGACAGATGCTCTACAATGAGCAGTTCTTC. It specifies CASRQMLYNEQFF. The V and J genes are TRBV2 and TRBJ2-1; a weak D match, TRBD1 (5 bases). The CDR3 totals 13 residues. Germline loops: CDR1 SNHLY, CDR2 FYNNEI. V was pared by 8 bases and J by 3 bases, with 11 bases between.

This clone was detected once. CDR3 coding DNA: TGCGCCAGCAGCCAAGCGGCAGGGTTCACCTACAATGAGCAGTTCTTC. Translated, it gives CASSQAAGFTYNEQFF. The chain has TRBV4-1 and TRBJ2-1; D is perhaps TRBD1 (5 bases). CDR3 size: 16 residues. V lost 1 base and J 2 bases, leaving 12 bases between the germline ends. Germline loops: CDR1 MGHRA, CDR2 YSYEKL.

V is TRBV4-2 and J is TRBJ2-1; 9 nucleotides match TRBD2. This CDR3 has 16 residues. The germline V gene has CDR1 LGHNA and CDR2 YNFKEQ. The J segment lost 4 bases and the V segment lost 1 base, leaving 5 bases of the junction unmatched. This CDR3 is CASSQVASGIYNEQFF. The CDR3, as DNA: TGTGCCAGCAGCCAAGTGGCTAGCGGGATATACAATGAGCAGTTCTTC.

This rearrangement joins TRBV7-3 to TRBJ1-5; D not certain. The V gene lost 0 bases and the J gene lost 3 bases, with 6 bases spanning the gap. Per germline, CDR1 SGHTA and CDR2 FQGTGA. This CDR3 is built from 14 residues. The CDR3 bases are TGTGCCAGCAGCTTAACAGCTGCCAATCAGCCCCAGCATTTT. It codes for CASSLTAANQPQHF.

The V and J genes are TRBV7-6 and TRBJ2-3; 9 nucleotides agree with TRBD2. Germline V gene sequence: CDR1 SGHVS, CDR2 FNYEAQ. This CDR3 spans 17 amino acids. Trimming at V came to 5 bases and at J to 2 bases, leaving 11 bases not matched to a gene. The CDR3 region has the DNA TGTGCCAGCAGCCCCAAACGGCTAGCGGGAACCACAGATACGCAGTATTTT. Protein product: CASSPKRLAGTTDTQYF.

CDR3 loop: CASTERELNNEQFF. The DNA for the CDR3 is TGTGCCAGCACCGAGCGGGAGTTGAACAATGAGCAGTTCTTC. The rearrangement joins TRBV2 to TRBJ2-1, with TRBD2 identical over 8 bases. V lost 7 bases and J lost 5; bases outside the gene matches: 7. CDR3 size: 14 residues. Germline V gives CDR1 SNHLY, CDR2 FYNNEI.

The count of this clone is one. The chain employs TRBV5-6 and TRBJ2-2; D possibly corresponds to TRBD2 (5 bases). Deletions cut 0 bases from V and 6 bases from J, with 15 bases between. Germline loops: CDR1 SGHDT, CDR2 YYEEEE. The CDR3 loop spans 16 amino acids. Written as DNA, the CDR3 is TGTGCCAGCAGCTTGGTCCCAGGCGAGGGTCCCGGGGAGCTGTTTTTT. As protein: CASSLVPGEGPGELFF.

On this clone: Its ends do not fully match the called genes, so a read error is possible. V gene TRBV7-8 combines with J gene TRBJ2-7, with D possibly matching TRBD1 (5 bases). This CDR3 region has 14 residues. Germline lookup yields CDR1 SGHVS and CDR2 FQNEAQ. CDR3 DNA: TGTGCCAGCACCTTAAACACAGGTAGCCACGAGCAGTACTTC. It encodes CASTLNTGSHEQYF.

This chain connects TRBV19 to TRBJ1-5; 7 nucleotides align to TRBD1. The CDR3 length is 15 residues. Germline trimming cut 6 bases from V and 0 bases from J; bases unmatched to any gene: 5. Per the germline V gene, CDR1 is LNHDA and CDR2 is SQIVND (reference sequence). The CDR3 DNA reads as TGTGCCAGTAGCGCGACAGGGTATAGCAATCAGCCCCAGCATTTT. This encodes CASSATGYSNQPQHF. The full variable domain, rest sourced from reference TRBV19 and TRBJ1-5, is DGGITQSPKYLFRKEGQNVTLSCEQNLNHDAMYWYRQDPGQGLRLIYYSQIVNDFQKGDIAEGYSVSREKKESFPLTVTSAQKNPTAFYLCASSATGYSNQPQHFGDGTRLSIL.

The chain carries TRBV11-2 and TRBJ2-2; D remains unclear. This CDR3 is 14 amino acids long. The germline V gene encodes CDR1 SGHAT and CDR2 FQNNGV. Trimming took 1 base from V and 3 from J, leaving 6 bases between them. The CDR3 is CASSLVSDTGELFF. For the CDR3, the DNA is TGTGCCAGCAGCTTAGTTTCGGACACCGGGGAGCTGTTTTTT.